These 9 T cell receptor beta chains originate from one sample sequenced in a study of graft-versus-host responses after intestinal transplantation. Sequencing used immunoSEQ multiplex PCR; TCRdb keeps in-frame clones, though not all of them. This repertoire shows roughly 98,000 clones, over 80% found once; its top ten account for around 1.1%. Their antigens are not known. Here the sequenced sample was unstimulated CD8+ T cells sorted from spleen or lymph node cells, taken before transplant. The origin of the receptors is a human donor who was the organ donor for an intestinal transplant.

The sample holds one count of this clone. The chain recombines TRBV6-5 with TRBJ1-1; D ambiguous. This CDR3 has 14 residues. Trimming removed 2 bases at V and 0 bases at J, with 7 bases between. CDR1 MNHEY and CDR2 SVGAGI come from the germline V gene. The CDR3: CASSYGQLNTEAFF. The CDR3, as DNA: TGTGCCAGCAGTTACGGGCAGCTGAACACTGAAGCTTTCTTT.

The chain combines TRBV4-1 with TRBJ1-2; possible D gene TRBD1, 5 bases. With 3 bases removed from V and 5 bases from J, the gap between germline ends came to 10 bases. CDR1 and CDR2 (germline): MGHRA, YSYEKL. The CDR3 totals 13 residues. CDR3 region: CASSQGLRYGYTF. The DNA of the CDR3 is TGCGCCAGCAGCCAGGGACTGAGGTATGGCTACACCTTC.

The chain joins TRBV9 to TRBJ2-1; 8 bases line up with TRBD2. The length of the CDR3 is 18 residues. The junction had 8 bases not matched to a gene; V was cut back by 0 bases and J by 0 bases. The germline gives CDR1 SGDLS, CDR2 YYNGEE. The CDR3 region has the DNA TGTGCCAGCAGCGTAGCAGCGGGGGCCCTCTCCTCCTACAATGAGCAGTTCTTC. It is translated as CASSVAAGALSSYNEQFF. Full variable domain (rest looked up from reference TRBV9 and TRBJ2-1): DSGVTQTPKHLITATGQRVTLRCSPRSGDLSVYWYQQSLDQGLQFLIQYYNGEERAKGNILERFSAQQFPDLHSELNLSSLELGDSALYFCASSVAAGALSSYNEQFFGPGTRLTVL.

The rearrangement links TRBV6-1 to TRBJ2-7; D is possibly TRBD2 (5 bases). The V end was cut by 2 bases, the J end by 0 bases, with 11 bases between. This CDR3 has 15 amino acids. The V gene's germline CDR1 is MNHNS and CDR2 SASEGT. This chain's CDR3 is CASSELGSSSYEQYF. CDR3 in DNA: TGTGCCAGCAGTGAATTGGGGAGTAGCTCCTACGAGCAGTACTTC.

The chain employs TRBV6-5 and TRBJ2-7; D possibly corresponds to TRBD2 (5 bases). Trimming left V 5 bases short and J 4 bases short, with 18 bases between. The CDR3 is 15 amino acids. Germline assignment: CDR1 MNHEY and CDR2 SVGAGI. The CDR3 DNA is TGTGCCAGCAGTCCCGCTAAGTGGGAGTGGTACGAGCAGTACTTC. It yields the protein CASSPAKWEWYEQYF.

The rearrangement joins TRBV18 to TRBJ2-1; 11 nucleotides match TRBD2. Unmatched junction bases numbered 16, after V lost 8 bases and J lost 4 bases. The CDR3 is 18 amino acids. The V gene's germline CDR1 is KGHSH and CDR2 LQKENI. As DNA, the CDR3 is TGTGCCAGCCCGCTCCGTCGTTTAGCGGGAGGGCCGTACAATGAGCAGTTCTTC. It translates to CASPLRRLAGGPYNEQFF.

This clone was counted once. The V call is TRBV4-3, the J call TRBJ2-7, with D tentatively TRBD1 (6 bases). The V end was cut by 1 base, the J end by 3 bases, with 10 bases between. This CDR3 region has 14 residues. The germline gives CDR1 LGHNA, CDR2 YSLEER. The CDR3 DNA sequence: TGCGCCAGCAGCCAAGCCAGGGGTGGCTACGAGCAGTACTTC. It yields the protein CASSQARGGYEQYF.

The chain employs TRBV7-9 and TRBJ1-4; 11 nucleotides align to TRBD1. There are 18 residues in the CDR3. Germline V lookup: CDR1 SEHNR, CDR2 FQNEAQ (reference sequence). Trimming at V came to 4 bases and at J to 6 bases, leaving 13 bases not matched to a gene. The CDR3, as DNA: TGTGCCAGCAGCTCCCGGGACAGGGGGTTATCGGGCCATGAAAAACTGTTTTTT. Its protein is CASSSRDRGLSGHEKLFF. Together with reference TRBV7-9 and TRBJ1-4, the CDR3 gives the full variable domain: DTGVSQNPRHKITKRGQNVTFRCDPISEHNRLYWYRQTLGQGPEFLTYFQNEAQLEKSRLLSDRFSAERPKGSFSTLEIQRTEQGDSAMYLCASSSRDRGLSGHEKLFFGSGTQLSVL.

This chain links TRBV6-1 with TRBJ2-3, with 8 bases lining up with TRBD2. With 4 bases clipped from V and 2 bases from J, the junction kept 5 bases outside the gene matches. CDR3 length equals 15 residues. CDR1 and CDR2 from the germline V gene are MNHNS and SASEGT. The CDR3: CASSGPRGVTDTQYF. CDR3 DNA: TGTGCCAGCAGTGGTCCGCGGGGGGTCACAGATACGCAGTATTTT.